This passage covers 20 T cell receptor beta chains from one sample sequenced in a study of T cell responses to AZD1222 COVID-19 vaccine. Sequencing used immunoSEQ multiplex PCR; TCRdb keeps in-frame clones, though not all of them. The sample shows about 130,000 clones, about 94% of them seen only once. The material was peripheral blood, obtained on day 0 of AZD1222 vaccination. The receptors originated from an adult in good health.

This rearrangement joins TRBV4-1 to TRBJ1-2; weak D call: TRBD1 (6 bases). Trimming removed 4 bases at V and 4 bases at J, with 22 bases between. Germline CDR1 and CDR2: MGHRA and YSYEKL. The CDR3 contains 17 residues. CDR3: CASSRAGESGVSYGYTF. The CDR3 DNA reads as TGCGCCAGCAGCCGAGCAGGGGAGTCTGGCGTTAGCTATGGCTACACCTTC.

The CDR3 sequence: CAWSVVAVNTEAFF. Written as DNA, the CDR3 is TGTGCCTGGAGTGTAGTGGCGGTGAACACTGAAGCTTTCTTT. The chain carries TRBV30 and TRBJ1-1; unclear D gene. Germline CDR1 reads GTSNPN; CDR2 reads SVGIG (reference sequence). Deletions cut 0 bases from V and 0 bases from J, with 8 bases between. The CDR3 totals 14 residues.

The CDR3, as DNA: TGTGCCAGCAGTTACTCCGGAACAGGGGGTGGCGGCTACACCTTC. It translates to CASSYSGTGGGGYTF. The rearrangement uses TRBV6-5 and TRBJ1-2, with 8 bases lining up with TRBD1. J was trimmed by 8 bases and V by 0 bases; bases with no gene match: 8. The CDR3 has 15 amino acids. Germline CDR1 and CDR2: MNHEY and SVGAGI.

The chain links TRBV19 to TRBJ1-2; D unclear. Germline loops: CDR1 LNHDA, CDR2 SQIVND (reference sequence). The CDR3 is 12 residues long. V was pared by 11 bases and J by 4 bases, with 14 bases between. DNA of the CDR3: TGTGCCGCGAAGCGAGCGTTCTATGGCTACACCTTC. Its protein product is CAAKRAFYGYTF.

The gene calls are TRBV19 and TRBJ1-4; D remains unclear. CDR1 LNHDA and CDR2 SQIVND come from the germline V gene (reference sequence). The germline V and J ends were trimmed by 5 bases and 3 bases, with 7 bases remaining between them. CDR3 length: 13 amino acids. The DNA of the CDR3 is TGTGCCAGTAGTGGGCAGGCTAATGAAAAACTGTTTTTT. It is translated as CASSGQANEKLFF.

This clone appeared a few times. The chain couples TRBV9 to TRBJ2-1; 10 nucleotides match TRBD2. The germline V gene has CDR1 SGDLS and CDR2 YYNGEE. J lost 4 bases, V lost 2 bases, and 0 bases had no gene match. This CDR3 is 14 amino acids long. The CDR3 is CASSVGLAYNEQFF. The DNA of the CDR3 is TGTGCCAGCAGCGTGGGACTAGCGTACAATGAGCAGTTCTTC.

The chain recombines TRBV5-1 with TRBJ1-4; D call uncertain. With 6 bases removed from V and 6 bases from J, the gap between germline ends came to 15 bases. CDR1 is SGHRS and CDR2 is YFSETQ in the germline V gene. The CDR3 is 14 amino acids. The CDR3 coding sequence is TGCGCCAGCACGGCGGGATCTGGGCATGAAAAACTGTTTTTT. Translation gives CASTAGSGHEKLFF.

The genes are TRBV4-1 and TRBJ2-7, with TRBD2 matching 16 bases. Germline V gene sequence: CDR1 MGHRA, CDR2 YSYEKL. V lost 2 bases to trimming and J lost 7 bases; unmatched junction nucleotides: 8. The CDR3 loop spans 17 amino acids. As DNA, the CDR3 is TGCGCCAGCAGCCAACCGGGACTAGCGGGAGGGCCTGGGGAGCAGTACTTC. Its translation is CASSQPGLAGGPGEQYF.

This rearrangement joins TRBV6-4 to TRBJ2-3; 7 bases fit TRBD1. CDR1 and CDR2 from the germline V gene are MRHNA and SNTAGT. The CDR3 is 14 residues long. V shed 4 bases, J shed 6 bases, and the junction held 7 bases outside the gene matches. CDR3 amino acids: CASSVGRGSDTQYF. The CDR3 region has the DNA TGTGCCAGCAGTGTTGGCAGGGGGAGCGATACGCAGTATTTT.

V gene TRBV4-1 combines with J gene TRBJ2-2, with TRBD2 identical over 14 bases. The CDR3 sequence is 18 residues long. J gave up 6 bases and V 4 bases, and 10 bases lay outside the gene matches. The germline CDR1 and CDR2 sequences are MGHRA and YSYEKL. CDR3 DNA sequence: TGCGCCAGCAGCCCATCGAAGCCGGGACTAGCGGGAGCCGGGGAGCTGTTTTTT. Amino acids: CASSPSKPGLAGAGELFF.

V gene TRBV6-4 combines with J gene TRBJ1-1; possibly TRBD1 for D (6 bases). The CDR3 runs to 13 residues. Per germline, CDR1 MRHNA and CDR2 SNTAGT. Between the trimmed V and J ends, which lost 6 bases and 1 base, there was a span of 9 bases. The DNA of the CDR3 is TGTGCCAGCAGGCGGACAGCGAACACTGAAGCTTTCTTT. Its translation is CASRRTANTEAFF.

V and J are TRBV11-2 and TRBJ1-6; D unclear. Germline CDR1 reads SGHAT; CDR2 reads FQNNGV. This CDR3 has 14 residues. V was clipped by 0 bases and J by 7 bases, with 7 bases between them. CDR3 sequence: CASSLEYSNSPLHF. The CDR3 DNA reads TGTGCCAGCAGCTTAGAATACAGCAATTCACCCCTCCACTTT.

The rearrangement uses TRBV6-6 and TRBJ1-3, with D possibly matching TRBD1 (6 bases). CDR3 length: 17 amino acids. Germline assignment: CDR1 MNHNY and CDR2 SVGAGI (reference sequence). V shed 5 bases and J shed 0 bases, with 17 bases lying between them. CDR3 DNA sequence: TGTGCCAGCAGTCCCGGGACACACGGAATCTCTGGAAACACCATATATTTT. The encoded protein is CASSPGTHGISGNTIYF.

J is TRBJ1-2 and V is TRBV7-9; possibly TRBD1 for D (6 bases). Germline lookup yields CDR1 SEHNR and CDR2 FQNEAQ (reference sequence). Trimming removed 5 bases at V and 1 base at J, with 20 bases between. The CDR3 runs to 17 residues. The CDR3 loop reads CASSHRDTINLNYGYTF. CDR3 DNA sequence: TGTGCCAGCAGCCACCGGGACACCATAAACCTTAACTATGGCTACACCTTC.

The chain employs TRBV19 and TRBJ2-1; D call uncertain. CDR3 length: 17 residues. Germline V gene sequence: CDR1 LNHDA, CDR2 SQIVND (reference sequence). V lost 5 bases to trimming and J lost 7 bases, with 24 bases between them. CDR3 residues: CASSPSLLEDVGNEQFF. CDR3 coding DNA: TGTGCCAGTAGTCCGAGCCTCCTAGAGGATGTAGGTAATGAGCAGTTCTTC. The full variable domain, completed using reference TRBV19 and TRBJ2-1, is DGGITQSPKYLFRKEGQNVTLSCEQNLNHDAMYWYRQDPGQGLRLIYYSQIVNDFQKGDIAEGYSVSREKKESFPLTVTSAQKNPTAFYLCASSPSLLEDVGNEQFFGPGTRLTVL.

The chain uses TRBV2 and TRBJ2-7; maybe TRBD2 (5 bases). Germline V gene data show CDR1 as SNHLY and CDR2 as FYNNEI. V gave up 6 bases and J gave up 6 bases, with 15 bases separating them. CDR3 length: 13 residues. Here the CDR3 DNA reads TGTGCCAGCAGAAGCACTAGAAAACCCGAGCAGTACTTC. Its translation is CASRSTRKPEQYF.

The rearrangement joins TRBV6-5 to TRBJ2-2, with unresolved D. The CDR3 loop spans 13 amino acids. The V and J ends lost 2 bases and 5 bases respectively, with 6 bases between them. Looked up from germline, CDR1 is MNHEY and CDR2 is SVGAGI. CDR3 sequence (DNA): TGTGCCAGCAGTTACCCAGCGACCGGGGAGCTGTTTTTT. Translated, it gives CASSYPATGELFF.

The rearrangement joins TRBV4-1 to TRBJ1-3; possible D gene TRBD1, 6 bases. The germline gives CDR1 MGHRA, CDR2 YSYEKL. The CDR3 totals 16 residues. Trimming took 2 bases from V and 4 from J, leaving 15 bases between them. CDR3 residues: CASSQNLQGIGNTIYF. The CDR3 nucleotides read TGCGCCAGCAGCCAAAACTTACAGGGCATCGGAAACACCATATATTTT.

The chain recombines TRBV18 with TRBJ2-7; TRBD2 matches 8 bases. The ends lost 3 bases at V and 4 bases at J; junction bases unmatched: 8. Germline loops: CDR1 KGHSH, CDR2 LQKENI. The CDR3 totals 15 residues. Written as DNA, the CDR3 is TGTGCCAGCTCACCCACTAGCGGAGGGGGATACGAGCAGTACTTC. Translation gives CASSPTSGGGYEQYF.

This clone has only one observation. The chain is built from TRBV2 and TRBJ2-5, with a weak D call TRBD2 (6 bases). The CDR3 covers 15 residues. Germline CDR1 is SNHLY and CDR2 is FYNNEI. V was pared by 0 bases and J by 4 bases, with 12 bases between. The CDR3 DNA reads TGTGCCAGCAGTGAAGCGCACGAGGGAGGAGAGACCCAGTACTTC. This sequence encodes CASSEAHEGGETQYF.